This T cell receptor (beta chain) is from a study of T cells expressing NK-cell markers. The germline V gene encodes CDR1 GTSNPN and CDR2 SVGIG (reference sequence). CDR3 length: 12 amino acids. Concerning this clonotype itself: The antigen remains undetermined.

TCRdb re-called the 5' RACE reads, yielding one record per CDR3 amino acid sequence without DNA. Its table lists about 390,000 distinct CDR3 sequences. General study points: Once again these clonotypes came out on top in the CD3+CD56-NKG2C+ fraction of a few donors.

The chain is built from TRBV30 and TRBJ2-7. The origin of this receptor is a woman aged 50 to 60 in good health. The sequenced material came from blood T cells: a sorted CD56 or NKG2C T cell subset, CD4+ or CD8+ T cells, or bulk PBMC T cells (not recorded which). The CDR3 region is CAWEQGKIGQYF. Supplemented by reference TRBV30 and TRBJ2-7, the full variable domain reads SQTIHQWPATLVQPVGSPLSLECTVEGTSNPNLYWYRQAAGRGLQLLFYSVGIGQISSEVPQNLSASRPQDRQFILSSKKLLLSDSGFYLCAWEQGKIGQYFGPGTRLTVT.